Each of the 15 T cell receptor beta chains below was sequenced from the same sample in a study of blood T cell repertoires in COVID-19. Profiled with immunoSEQ multiplex PCR; TCRdb holds only in-frame clones, not every one. The sample shows approximately 260,000 clones, roughly 80% of them seen only once. The sample was peripheral blood. All receptors come from a woman over 75 with acute or convalescent COVID-19.

This chain links TRBV5-1 with TRBJ2-7; TRBD2 aligns across 7 bases. The V segment lost 7 bases and the J segment 0 bases; nucleotides outside the gene matches: 7. Looked up from germline, CDR1 is SGHRS and CDR2 is YFSETQ. CDR3 length equals 14 residues. CDR3 region: CASHAGVPSYEQYF. Written as DNA, the CDR3 is TGCGCCAGCCACGCGGGGGTTCCCTCCTACGAGCAGTACTTC.

This chain connects TRBV18 to TRBJ1-4, with 11 bases matching TRBD1. The ends lost 8 bases at V and 8 bases at J; junction bases unmatched: 7. The CDR3 covers 14 residues. CDR1 is KGHSH and CDR2 is LQKENI in the germline V gene. The CDR3 DNA is TGTGCCAGCGAACCGGGACAGGGGGGCGAAAAACTGTTTTTT. This gives the protein CASEPGQGGEKLFF.

The chain recombines TRBV15 with TRBJ2-3; D ambiguous. Germline CDR1 is LNHNV and CDR2 is YYDKDF (reference sequence). The CDR3 runs to 14 residues. V lost 0 bases, J lost 1 base, and 5 bases lay in between. CDR3 sequence reads: CATSRETRTDTQYF. The CDR3 bases are TGTGCCACCAGCAGAGAGACTCGCACAGATACGCAGTATTTT.

This clone was seen a handful of times. This chain uses TRBV2 with TRBJ2-1; 11 nucleotides agree with TRBD2. This CDR3 contains 14 residues. Per the germline V gene, CDR1 is SNHLY and CDR2 is FYNNEI. V was clipped by 6 bases and J by 6 bases; unmatched bases: 4. The CDR3 region has the DNA TGTGCCAGCAGCTCCGGGACTAGCGGCAATGAGCAGTTCTTC. It is translated as CASSSGTSGNEQFF. The full variable domain, completed using reference TRBV2 and TRBJ2-1, is EPEVTQTPSHQVTQMGQEVILRCVPISNHLYFYWYRQILGQKVEFLVSFYNNEISEKSEIFDDQFSVERPDGSNFTLKIRSTKLEDSAMYFCASSSGTSGNEQFFGPGTRLTVL.

This clone has more than one count but fewer than ten. The V gene is TRBV7-9, the J gene TRBJ2-2, with D perhaps TRBD1 (5 bases). Trimming took off 5 bases at V and 6 bases at J, with 16 bases between the two ends. Per the germline V gene, CDR1 is SEHNR and CDR2 is FQNEAQ (reference sequence). The CDR3 is made up of 15 amino acids. CDR3 region: CASSPRQSRAGELFF. The CDR3 DNA sequence: TGTGCCAGCAGCCCCAGACAGAGTAGGGCCGGGGAGCTGTTTTTT.

This clone has only one observation. The CDR3 nucleotides are TGTGCCAGCAGTTTGAACAGGGAGACCCAGTACTTC. Protein product: CASSLNRETQYF. The genes are TRBV12-3 or TRBV12-4 and TRBJ2-5; possibly TRBD1 for D (5 bases). V was cut by 3 bases and J by 5 bases, with 7 bases left in between. The CDR3 spans 12 residues.

The gene calls are TRBV6-4 and TRBJ1-4, with D possibly matching TRBD1 (6 bases). Trimming removed 5 bases from V and 5 bases from J, with 12 bases in between. Germline CDR1 MRHNA, CDR2 SNTAGT. CDR3 length: 14 residues. CDR3 sequence reads: CASSLQGGNEKLFF. For the CDR3, the DNA is TGTGCCAGCAGTCTACAGGGAGGGAATGAAAAACTGTTTTTT.

CDR3 coding DNA: TGTGCCAGCAGTCCCCGGGAGGCGGGCGAGCAGTACTTC. Residues: CASSPREAGEQYF. The chain employs TRBV6-6 and TRBJ2-7, with TRBD2 matching over 7 bases. Losses at the gene ends were 5 bases for V and 6 bases for J; bases not matched to a gene: 7. The germline CDR1 and CDR2 sequences are MNHNY and SVGAGI (reference sequence). The CDR3 has 13 residues.

The chain employs TRBV5-1 and TRBJ2-7; 7 bases match TRBD1. Germline V gene lookup returns CDR1 SGHRS and CDR2 YFSETQ. The CDR3 contains 16 residues. Trimming at V came to 0 bases and at J to 3 bases, leaving 9 bases not matched to a gene. CDR3: CASSLEGTEISYEQYF. Here the CDR3 DNA reads TGCGCCAGCAGCTTGGAGGGGACAGAGATCAGCTACGAGCAGTACTTC.

The chain combines TRBV19 with TRBJ2-3; D not resolved. Deletions cut 5 bases from V and 1 base from J, with 7 bases between. In germline, CDR1 is LNHDA, CDR2 SQIVND (reference sequence). The CDR3 runs to 13 residues. CDR3 coding DNA: TGTGCCAGTAGTTCCCTTCGCACAGATACGCAGTATTTT. It yields the protein CASSSLRTDTQYF.

The chain is built from TRBV2 and TRBJ2-3; D may be TRBD1 (5 bases). Germline CDR1 reads SNHLY; CDR2 reads FYNNEI. V was shortened by 8 bases and J by 0 bases, with 18 bases between the two germline ends. CDR3 length: 16 residues. Written as DNA, the CDR3 is TGTGCCAGCGATCGAGAGGCAAGGGGTAGCACAGATACGCAGTATTTT. It is translated as CASDREARGSTDTQYF. Combining the CDR3 with reference TRBV2 and TRBJ2-3 gives the whole variable domain EPEVTQTPSHQVTQMGQEVILRCVPISNHLYFYWYRQILGQKVEFLVSFYNNEISEKSEIFDDQFSVERPDGSNFTLKIRSTKLEDSAMYFCASDREARGSTDTQYFGPGTRLTVL.

The J gene is TRBJ1-3, the V gene TRBV5-5; 10 bases map to TRBD1. Germline-derived CDR1 and CDR2 are SGHKS and YYEKEE (reference sequence). The CDR3 sequence is 15 residues long. The J segment lost 3 bases and the V segment lost 4 bases, leaving 4 bases of the junction unmatched. CDR3 DNA sequence: TGTGCCAGCAGCCCGGGACAGGGGTTTGGAAACACCATATATTTT. Amino acids: CASSPGQGFGNTIYF. The whole variable domain, filled in from reference TRBV5-5 and TRBJ1-3, reads DAGVTQSPTHLIKTRGQQVTLRCSPISGHKSVSWYQQVLGQGPQFIFQYYEKEERGRGNFPDRFSARQFPNYSSELNVNALLLGDSALYLCASSPGQGFGNTIYFGEGSWLTVV.

This clone appeared a single time. The gene calls are TRBV7-2 and TRBJ2-7; 8 nucleotides match TRBD2. Per the germline V gene, CDR1 is SGHTA and CDR2 is FQGNSA. J gave up 3 bases and V 3 bases, and 4 bases lay outside the gene matches. The CDR3 loop spans 14 amino acids. The CDR3 nucleotides read TGTGCCAGCAGCTTTGGGCGGGGGGACTACGAGCAGTACTTC. Its translation: CASSFGRGDYEQYF.

The chain employs TRBV19 and TRBJ1-1; D ambiguous. CDR1 is LNHDA, CDR2 SQIVND, per germline (reference sequence). The CDR3 is 12 residues long. Trimming removed 7 bases from V and 2 bases from J, with 8 bases in between. The CDR3 DNA sequence: TGTGCCAGTACCCCAGGAAACACTGAAGCTTTCTTT. Amino acid sequence: CASTPGNTEAFF.

This clone was detected only a few times. The gene calls are TRBV6-2 or TRBV6-3 and TRBJ2-1; 10 nucleotides align to TRBD2. V was pared by 2 bases and J by 3 bases, with 10 bases of the junction left unmatched. There are 18 residues in the CDR3. Germline CDR1 is MNHEY and CDR2 is SVGEGT. Here the CDR3 DNA reads TGTGCCAGCAGTTACAGCCAAGCGGGGGGGCCTAACTACAATGAGCAGTTCTTC. Translated, it gives CASSYSQAGGPNYNEQFF.